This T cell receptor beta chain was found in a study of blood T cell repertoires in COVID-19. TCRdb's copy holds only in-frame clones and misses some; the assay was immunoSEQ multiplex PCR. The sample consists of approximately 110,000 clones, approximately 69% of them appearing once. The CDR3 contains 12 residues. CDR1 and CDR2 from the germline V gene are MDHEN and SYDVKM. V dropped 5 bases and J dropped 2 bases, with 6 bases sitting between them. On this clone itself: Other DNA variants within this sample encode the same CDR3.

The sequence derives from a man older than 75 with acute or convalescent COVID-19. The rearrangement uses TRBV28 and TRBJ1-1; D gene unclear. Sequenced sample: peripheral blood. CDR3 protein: CASSLLNTEAFF. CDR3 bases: TGTGCCAGCAGTCTGTTAAACACTGAAGCTTTCTTT.